These 27 T cell receptor beta chains share one sample of origin, sequenced in a study of blood T cells in healthy people across ages. The use of a sample-barcoded 5' primer and a J-beta primer mix characterized a second PCR of about 6 to 12 cycles. TCRdb reprocessed the 5' RACE reads via MiXCR and lists one record per CDR3 protein. This sample has more than 750,000 distinct CDR3 sequences, with 25% to 35% found just once. The same specimen was also included in a second study, on T cells of mothers and their children.

Specimen: blood. Source of these receptors: a woman between 35 and 50 years old in good health.

This clonotype has just a few counts. The DNA for the CDR3 is TGTGCCAGCAGCTTAACGGGGAAAAACACCGGGGAGCTGTTTTTT. It yields the protein CASSLTGKNTGELFF. The chain recombines TRBV7-2 with TRBJ2-2; TRBD2 might be the D (5 bases). Germline lookup yields CDR1 SGHTA and CDR2 FQGNSA. This CDR3 has 15 amino acids. V was clipped by 2 bases and J by 2 bases, with 9 bases between them.

The genes are TRBV28 and TRBJ1-1; perhaps TRBD1 as D (5 bases). Germline loops: CDR1 MDHEN, CDR2 SYDVKM. This CDR3 region has 12 residues. The V and J ends lost 4 bases and 8 bases respectively, with 11 bases between them. As DNA, the CDR3 is TGTGCCAGCAGTTCAGGGAGTCAGGAAGCTTTCTTT. It translates to CASSSGSQEAFF.

The chain couples TRBV6-2 or TRBV6-3 to TRBJ1-5; D gene uncertain. Trimming removed 7 bases from V and 5 bases from J, with 9 bases in between. This CDR3 has 12 amino acids. Germline V lookup: CDR1 MNHEY, CDR2 SVGEGT. CDR3 DNA sequence: TGTGCCAGCAAGTCGGCGGATCAGCCCCAGCATTTT. It encodes CASKSADQPQHF.

This clonotype was seen ten or more times. J is TRBJ2-5 and V is TRBV11-2, with D tentatively TRBD2 (5 bases). Between the trimmed V and J ends, which lost 5 bases and 0 bases, there was a span of 13 bases. Germline values: CDR1 SGHAT, CDR2 FQNNGV. The CDR3 totals 15 residues. This CDR3 reads CASSRILENQETQYF. The CDR3 DNA is TGTGCCAGCAGCCGGATACTAGAAAACCAAGAGACCCAGTACTTC.

The sample holds a few counts of this clonotype. The chain combines TRBV10-3 with TRBJ2-7, with D possibly matching TRBD1 (5 bases). Germline V gene sequence: CDR1 ENHRY, CDR2 SYGVKD. CDR3 length: 15 amino acids. V was clipped by 4 bases and J by 0 bases, with 13 bases between them. Here the CDR3 reads CAISAGKPPSYEQYF. CDR3 in DNA: TGTGCCATCAGTGCAGGGAAGCCGCCCTCCTACGAGCAGTACTTC.

This clonotype was seen a few times. This chain joins TRBV9 and TRBJ1-2; perhaps TRBD1 as D (6 bases). The CDR3 has 13 residues. Germline V CDR1 and CDR2: SGDLS, YYNGEE. The V end was cut by 5 bases, the J end by 6 bases, with 14 bases between. Written as DNA, the CDR3 is TGTGCCAGCAGTTTACAGGGAAGCAATGGCTACACCTTC. Its protein product is CASSLQGSNGYTF.

This chain connects TRBV7-2 to TRBJ2-5; the match to TRBD1 covers 9 bases. V lost 3 bases and J lost 5; bases outside the gene matches: 13. From germline, CDR1 is SGHTA and CDR2 FQGNSA. CDR3 length equals 17 residues. CDR3 amino acids: CASSFRARRGTGETQYF. The CDR3 bases are TGTGCCAGCAGCTTTAGGGCCCGGCGGGGGACAGGGGAGACCCAGTACTTC.

The V and J genes are TRBV2 and TRBJ1-2; no clear D gene. The CDR3 runs 13 residues. Germline V gene data show CDR1 as SNHLY and CDR2 as FYNNEI. Between the trimmed V and J ends, which lost 7 bases and 3 bases, there was a span of 12 bases. DNA of the CDR3: TGTGCCAGCACCAACCAGGTGGACTATGGCTACACCTTC. It encodes CASTNQVDYGYTF.

Comments on this clonotype: Sequence at one end of the junction differs from germline and may be a read error. The chain has TRBV4-3 and TRBJ2-2; D perhaps matches TRBD1 (5 bases). The length of the CDR3 is 16 residues. Germline values: CDR1 LGHNA, CDR2 YSLEER. CDR3 sequence reads: CVSSQDLRGFGGELFF. In DNA form, the CDR3 reads TGCGTCAGCAGCCAAGATCTTAGGGGATTCGGCGGGGAGCTGTTTTTT.

The table lists this clonotype with many counts. The CDR3 DNA sequence: TGTGCCAGCAGCCCCCCGGACCCAAGCCCCTACGAGCAGTACTTC. The encoded protein is CASSPPDPSPYEQYF. The gene calls are TRBV7-8 and TRBJ2-7; D gene uncertain. The CDR3 has 15 residues. V lost 5 bases and J lost 2, with 16 bases in between. Germline-derived CDR1 and CDR2 are SGHVS and FQNEAQ. The full variable domain, its missing parts supplied by reference TRBV7-8 and TRBJ2-7, is GAGVSQSPRYKVAKRGQDVALRCDPISGHVSLFWYQQALGQGPEFLTYFQNEAQLDKSGLPSDRFFAERPEGSVSTLKIQRTQQEDSAVYLCASSPPDPSPYEQYFGPGTRLTVT.

This clonotype was counted ten times or more. The gene calls are TRBV12-3 or TRBV12-4 and TRBJ2-7; D is unresolved. The V end was cut by 5 bases, the J end by 7 bases, with 12 bases between. The CDR3 contains 12 residues. Here the CDR3 reads CASSPHRGEQYF. For the CDR3, the DNA is TGTGCCAGCAGTCCCCACCGTGGGGAGCAGTACTTC.

This clonotype was observed at least ten times. V is TRBV28 and J is TRBJ2-7; D tentatively fits TRBD1 or TRBD2 (5 bases each). The CDR3 extends over 12 amino acids. CDR1 and CDR2 from the germline V gene are MDHEN and SYDVKM. Trimming cost V 7 bases and J 7 bases, with 14 bases left between them. CDR3 coding DNA: TGTGCCAGCAACCCGGGGCTGGGGGAGCAGTACTTC. Its translation: CASNPGLGEQYF.

The chain recombines TRBV7-9 with TRBJ2-3; 7 bases are shared with TRBD2. The J segment lost 9 bases and the V segment lost 2 bases, leaving 14 bases of the junction unmatched. Germline V gene lookup returns CDR1 SEHNR and CDR2 FQNEAQ (reference sequence). The CDR3 has 16 residues. The CDR3 spells CASSLTPSRVGGTQYF. In nucleotides, the CDR3 is TGTGCCAGCAGCTTAACGCCCTCCAGGGTCGGGGGGACGCAGTATTTT. Looking up the rest from reference TRBV7-9 and TRBJ2-3 gives the full variable domain: DTGVSQNPRHKITKRGQNVTFRCDPISEHNRLYWYRQTLGQGPEFLTYFQNEAQLEKSRLLSDRFSAERPKGSFSTLEIQRTEQGDSAMYLCASSLTPSRVGGTQYFGPGTRLTVL.

V is TRBV3-1 and J is TRBJ2-1; 9 nucleotides match TRBD2. The length of the CDR3 is 15 residues. Trimming removed 1 base from V and 15 bases from J; junction bases left unmatched: 13. The germline gives CDR1 LGHDT, CDR2 YNNKEL (reference sequence). Written as DNA, the CDR3 is TGTGCCAGCAGCCAAGTAGGGATGAGCGGGGGGAGTTCGTTCTTC. Amino acid sequence: CASSQVGMSGGSSFF.

This clonotype was counted ten times or more. The V call is TRBV2, the J call TRBJ2-7, with TRBD1 matching 7 bases. CDR3 length: 13 residues. Germline V gene data show CDR1 as SNHLY and CDR2 as FYNNEI. J lost 5 bases, V lost 6 bases, and 7 bases had no gene match. The CDR3 reads CASSAQGSHEQYF. The CDR3 bases are TGTGCCAGCAGCGCACAGGGGTCCCACGAGCAGTACTTC.

This clonotype has just a few counts. The V and J genes are TRBV7-2 and TRBJ2-3; 7 bases agree with TRBD1. This CDR3 contains 15 residues. Germline V gene lookup returns CDR1 SGHTA and CDR2 FQGNSA. The V segment lost 5 bases and the J segment 0 bases; nucleotides outside the gene matches: 5. CDR3 in DNA: TGTGCCAGCAGCCAGACAGGGTCTAGCACAGATACGCAGTATTTT. Translating it yields CASSQTGSSTDTQYF.

The chain recombines TRBV14 with TRBJ2-5; 9 bases agree with TRBD1. The V segment lost 0 bases and the J segment 5 bases; nucleotides outside the gene matches: 4. Germline values: CDR1 SGHDN, CDR2 FVKESK. The CDR3 extends over 15 amino acids. DNA of the CDR3: TGTGCCAGCAGCCAAGAAAGGGACAGGGCTGAGACCCAGTACTTC. Translated: CASSQERDRAETQYF.

The chain is built from TRBV3-1 and TRBJ2-5; D call uncertain. CDR3 size: 12 residues. Germline CDR1 LGHDT, CDR2 YNNKEL (reference sequence). V lost 3 bases to trimming and J lost 4 bases, with 6 bases between them. In DNA form, the CDR3 reads TGTGCCAGCAGCCATAGGGCAGAGACCCAGTACTTC. This codes for CASSHRAETQYF.

This clonotype has ten or more counts. This chain links TRBV5-1 with TRBJ1-1, with D tentatively TRBD1 (5 bases). The germline V gene encodes CDR1 SGHRS and CDR2 YFSETQ. The germline V and J ends were trimmed by 4 bases and 6 bases, with 19 bases remaining between them. The CDR3 spans 15 residues. The CDR3 here is CASSPEARDGAEAFF. CDR3 nucleotide sequence: TGCGCCAGCAGCCCGGAGGCCAGGGATGGTGCTGAAGCTTTCTTT.

This clonotype was recorded at least ten times. This chain joins TRBV7-2 and TRBJ1-1, with 7 bases lining up with TRBD1. V was pared by 2 bases and J by 8 bases, with 8 bases of the junction left unmatched. Germline CDR1 and CDR2: SGHTA and FQGNSA. The CDR3 length is 14 residues. DNA for the CDR3: TGTGCCAGCAGCTTATCCCGGGACAGTCGGGAAGCTTTCTTT. Translation: CASSLSRDSREAFF.

The rearrangement joins TRBV28 to TRBJ2-3; 8 bases are shared with TRBD2. Losses at the gene ends were 9 bases for V and 2 bases for J; bases not matched to a gene: 16. Germline-derived CDR1 and CDR2 are MDHEN and SYDVKM. The CDR3 loop spans 17 amino acids. The CDR3 loop is CASKVLAEPPFTDTQYF. CDR3 nucleotide sequence: TGTGCCAGTAAGGTACTAGCGGAGCCCCCCTTCACAGATACGCAGTATTTT.

This clonotype showed up many times. The V call is TRBV5-1, the J call TRBJ2-1, with 8 bases fitting TRBD2. The CDR3 sequence is 16 residues long. After removal of 4 bases from V and 2 bases from J, the junction contained 8 bases not matched to a gene. Germline V gene lookup returns CDR1 SGHRS and CDR2 YFSETQ. The CDR3 nucleotides are TGCGCCAGCAGCGGACCGGAGGGACTAGCCTACAATGAGCAGTTCTTC. Protein product: CASSGPEGLAYNEQFF.

This clonotype was recorded at least ten times. The rearrangement links TRBV29-1 to TRBJ2-4, with TRBD1 matching over 7 bases. V lost 7 bases, J lost 0 bases, and 12 bases stayed unmatched. The germline CDR1 and CDR2 sequences are SQVTM and ANQGSEA. This CDR3 comprises 16 residues. In nucleotides, the CDR3 is TGCAGCGCCGGGACAGCAGATCCTCTAGCCAAAAACATTCAGTACTTC. Protein sequence: CSAGTADPLAKNIQYF.

This clonotype has ten or more counts. The J gene is TRBJ1-2, the V gene TRBV7-9, with D possibly being TRBD1 (6 bases). CDR3 length: 14 amino acids. CDR1 is SEHNR, CDR2 FQNEAQ, per germline (reference sequence). Trimming left V 7 bases short and J 4 bases short, with 16 bases between. CDR3 region: CASTIQGVGYGYTF. DNA for the CDR3: TGTGCCAGCACTATACAGGGAGTAGGCTATGGCTACACCTTC.

This clonotype was detected a few times. CDR3 nucleotide sequence: TGCAGTGCTAACAGGGGAGGCTTAAATTCACCCCTCCACTTT. Amino acids: CSANRGGLNSPLHF. The chain combines TRBV20-1 with TRBJ1-6; TRBD1 matches 7 bases. The V gene's germline CDR1 is DFQATT and CDR2 SNEGSKA (reference sequence). The CDR3 is made up of 14 amino acids. After removal of 4 bases from V and 7 bases from J, the junction contained 7 bases not matched to a gene.

This rearrangement joins TRBV30 to TRBJ2-4; possibly TRBD1 or TRBD2 for D (6 bases each). The V gene's germline CDR1 is GTSNPN and CDR2 SVGIG (reference sequence). The V and J ends lost 3 bases and 7 bases respectively, with 16 bases between them. The CDR3 covers 14 residues. CDR3 sequence (DNA): TGTGCCTGGAGGTCGACAGGCGGAGGGAACATTCAGTACTTC. Its protein product is CAWRSTGGGNIQYF.

The CDR3 loop is CSARTYGYTF. In DNA, the CDR3 is TGCAGTGCTCGGACGTATGGCTACACCTTC. V and J are TRBV20-1 and TRBJ1-2, with unresolved D. The CDR3 sequence is 10 residues long. V dropped 5 bases and J dropped 5 bases, with 6 bases sitting between them. Per germline, CDR1 DFQATT and CDR2 SNEGSKA (reference sequence).